This TCR beta chain was recovered during a study of identical twins. CDR3 size: 13 residues. Germline V lookup: CDR1 SGHAT, CDR2 FQNNGV. V dropped 3 bases and J dropped 5 bases, with 10 bases sitting between them. MiXCR, run by TCRdb on the 5' RACE reads, gives a single entry per CDR3 protein. Of 200,000 to 300,000 distinct CDR3 sequences listed, about 10% are singletons. This clonotype has a count of ten or more. The sequence came from a man in his fifties in good health. The sequencing sample was made of memory T cells sorted from blood. The rearrangement uses TRBV11-2 and TRBJ1-2; D unclear. CDR3 protein: CASSFRSPYGYTF. CDR3 sequence (DNA): TGTGCCAGCAGCTTCCGATCCCCATATGGCTACACCTTC.